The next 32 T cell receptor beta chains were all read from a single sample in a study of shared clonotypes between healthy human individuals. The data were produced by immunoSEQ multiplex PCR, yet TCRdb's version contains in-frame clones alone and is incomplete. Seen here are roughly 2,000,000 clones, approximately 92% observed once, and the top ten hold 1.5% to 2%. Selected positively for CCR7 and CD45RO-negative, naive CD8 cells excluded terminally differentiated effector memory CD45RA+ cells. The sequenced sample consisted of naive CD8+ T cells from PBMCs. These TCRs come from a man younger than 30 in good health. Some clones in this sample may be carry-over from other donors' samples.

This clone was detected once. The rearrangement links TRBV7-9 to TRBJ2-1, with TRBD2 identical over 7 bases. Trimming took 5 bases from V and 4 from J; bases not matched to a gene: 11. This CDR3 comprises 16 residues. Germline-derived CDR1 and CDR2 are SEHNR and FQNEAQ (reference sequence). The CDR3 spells CASSPRLEGGYNEQFF. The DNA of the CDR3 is TGTGCCAGCAGCCCCCGACTAGAGGGAGGGTACAATGAGCAGTTCTTC.

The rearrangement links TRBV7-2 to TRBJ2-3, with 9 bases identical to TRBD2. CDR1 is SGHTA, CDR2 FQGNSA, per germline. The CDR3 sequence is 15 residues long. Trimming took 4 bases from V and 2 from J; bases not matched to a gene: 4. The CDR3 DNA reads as TGTGCCAGCAGCTCCCGACTAGCGGACACAGATACGCAGTATTTT. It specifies CASSSRLADTDTQYF.

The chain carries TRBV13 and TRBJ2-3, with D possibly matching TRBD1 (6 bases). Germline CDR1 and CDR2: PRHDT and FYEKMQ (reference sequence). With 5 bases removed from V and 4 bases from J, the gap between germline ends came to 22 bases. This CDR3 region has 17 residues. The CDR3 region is CASSHDGGGAGSDTQYF. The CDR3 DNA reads TGTGCCAGCAGCCACGACGGTGGGGGCGCAGGTTCAGATACGCAGTATTTT.

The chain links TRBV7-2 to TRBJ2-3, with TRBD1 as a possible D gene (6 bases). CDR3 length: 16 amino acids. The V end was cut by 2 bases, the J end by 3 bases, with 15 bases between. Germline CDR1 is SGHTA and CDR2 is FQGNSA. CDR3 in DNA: TGTGCCAGCAGCTTAAGGATCCAGGGGCAGACAGATACGCAGTATTTT. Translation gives CASSLRIQGQTDTQYF.

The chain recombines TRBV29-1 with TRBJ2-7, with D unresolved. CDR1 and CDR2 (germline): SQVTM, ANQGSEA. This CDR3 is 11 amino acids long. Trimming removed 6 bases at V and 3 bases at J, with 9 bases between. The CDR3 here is CSVFGGYEQYF. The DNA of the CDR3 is TGCAGCGTCTTCGGTGGCTACGAGCAGTACTTC.

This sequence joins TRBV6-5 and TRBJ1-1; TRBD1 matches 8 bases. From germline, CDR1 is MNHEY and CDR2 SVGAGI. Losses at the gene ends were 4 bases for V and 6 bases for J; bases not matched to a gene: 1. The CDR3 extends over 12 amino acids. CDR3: CASSSGQAEAFF. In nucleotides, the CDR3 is TGTGCCAGCAGTTCGGGACAGGCTGAAGCTTTCTTT.

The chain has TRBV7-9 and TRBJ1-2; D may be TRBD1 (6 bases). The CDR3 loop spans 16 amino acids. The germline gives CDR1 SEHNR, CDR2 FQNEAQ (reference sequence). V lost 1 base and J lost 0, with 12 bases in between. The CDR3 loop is CASSLGQARSNYGYTF. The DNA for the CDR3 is TGTGCCAGCAGCTTAGGACAGGCGCGCTCTAACTATGGCTACACCTTC.

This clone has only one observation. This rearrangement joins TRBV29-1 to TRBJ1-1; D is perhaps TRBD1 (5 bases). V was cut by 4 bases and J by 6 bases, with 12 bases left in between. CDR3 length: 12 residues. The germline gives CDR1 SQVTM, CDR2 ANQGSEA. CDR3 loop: CSVGDGRPEAFF. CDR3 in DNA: TGCAGCGTTGGGGACGGACGGCCTGAAGCTTTCTTT. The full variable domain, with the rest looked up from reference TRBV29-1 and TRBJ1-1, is SAVISQKPSRDICQRGTSLTIQCQVDSQVTMMFWYRQQPGQSLTLIATANQGSEATYESGFVIDKFPISRPNLTFSTLTVSNMSPEDSSIYLCSVGDGRPEAFFGQGTRLTVV.

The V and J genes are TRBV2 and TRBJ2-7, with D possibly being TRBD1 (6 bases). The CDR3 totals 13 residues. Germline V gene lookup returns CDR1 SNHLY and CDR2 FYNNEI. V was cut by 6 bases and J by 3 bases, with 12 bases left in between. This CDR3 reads CASSPGDIYEQYF. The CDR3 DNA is TGTGCCAGCAGCCCCGGGGACATCTACGAGCAGTACTTC.

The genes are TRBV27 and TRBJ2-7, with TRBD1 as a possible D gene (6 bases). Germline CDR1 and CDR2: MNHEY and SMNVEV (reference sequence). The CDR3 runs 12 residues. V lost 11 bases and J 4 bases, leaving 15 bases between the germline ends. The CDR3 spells CASRGQEYEQYF. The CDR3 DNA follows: TGTGCCTCCCGGGGACAAGAATACGAGCAGTACTTC.

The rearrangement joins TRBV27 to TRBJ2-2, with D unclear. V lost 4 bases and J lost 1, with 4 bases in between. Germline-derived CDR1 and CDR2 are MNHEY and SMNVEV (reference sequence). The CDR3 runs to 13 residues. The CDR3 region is CASSSVNTGELFF. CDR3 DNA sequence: TGTGCCAGCAGTTCAGTGAACACCGGGGAGCTGTTTTTT.

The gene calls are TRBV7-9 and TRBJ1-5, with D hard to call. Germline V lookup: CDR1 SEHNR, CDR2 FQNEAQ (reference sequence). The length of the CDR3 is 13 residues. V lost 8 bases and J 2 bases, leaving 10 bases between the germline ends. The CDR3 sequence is CASGGRGNQPQHF. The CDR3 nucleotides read TGTGCCAGCGGCGGTAGGGGCAATCAGCCCCAGCATTTT.

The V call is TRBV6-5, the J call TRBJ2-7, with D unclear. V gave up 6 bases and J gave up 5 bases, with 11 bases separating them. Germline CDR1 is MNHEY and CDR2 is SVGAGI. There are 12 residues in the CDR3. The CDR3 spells CASSSGVDEQYF. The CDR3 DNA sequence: TGTGCCAGCAGCTCCGGAGTCGACGAGCAGTACTTC.

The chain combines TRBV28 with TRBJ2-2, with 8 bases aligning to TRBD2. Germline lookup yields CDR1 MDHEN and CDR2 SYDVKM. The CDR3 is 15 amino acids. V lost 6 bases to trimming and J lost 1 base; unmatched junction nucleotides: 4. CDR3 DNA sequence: TGTGCCAGCAGCCCGGGACTAGGGAACACCGGGGAGCTGTTTTTT. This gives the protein CASSPGLGNTGELFF.

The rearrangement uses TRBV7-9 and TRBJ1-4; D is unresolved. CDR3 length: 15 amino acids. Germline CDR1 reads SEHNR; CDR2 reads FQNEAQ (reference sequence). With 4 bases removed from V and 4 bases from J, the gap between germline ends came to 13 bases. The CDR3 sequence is CASSSFWSNNEKLFF. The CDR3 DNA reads TGTGCCAGCAGCTCTTTCTGGAGCAATAATGAAAAACTGTTTTTT.

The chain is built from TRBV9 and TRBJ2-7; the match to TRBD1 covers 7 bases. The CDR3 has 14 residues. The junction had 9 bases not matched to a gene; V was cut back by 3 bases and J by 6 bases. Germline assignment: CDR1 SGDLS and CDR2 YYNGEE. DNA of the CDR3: TGTGCCAGCAGCGGACGGGACAGCTTCTCCGAGCAGTACTTC. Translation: CASSGRDSFSEQYF.

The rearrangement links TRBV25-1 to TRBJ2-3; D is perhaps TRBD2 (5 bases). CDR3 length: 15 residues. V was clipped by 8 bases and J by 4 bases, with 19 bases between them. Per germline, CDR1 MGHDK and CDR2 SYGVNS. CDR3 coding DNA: TGTGCCAGCCAAATCTCCGGGCTCGGGGCAGATACGCAGTATTTT. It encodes CASQISGLGADTQYF.

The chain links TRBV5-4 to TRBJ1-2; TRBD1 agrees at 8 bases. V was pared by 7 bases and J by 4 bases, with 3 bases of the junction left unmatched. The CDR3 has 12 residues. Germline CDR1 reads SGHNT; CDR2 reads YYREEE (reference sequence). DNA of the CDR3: TGTGCCAGCCGGACAGGGACCTATGGCTACACCTTC. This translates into CASRTGTYGYTF.

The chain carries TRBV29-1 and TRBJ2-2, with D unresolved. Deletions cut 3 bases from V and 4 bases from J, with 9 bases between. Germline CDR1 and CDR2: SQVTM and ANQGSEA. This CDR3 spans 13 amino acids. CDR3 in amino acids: CSVDLPGTGELFF. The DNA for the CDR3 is TGCAGCGTTGACTTGCCGGGCACCGGGGAGCTGTTTTTT.

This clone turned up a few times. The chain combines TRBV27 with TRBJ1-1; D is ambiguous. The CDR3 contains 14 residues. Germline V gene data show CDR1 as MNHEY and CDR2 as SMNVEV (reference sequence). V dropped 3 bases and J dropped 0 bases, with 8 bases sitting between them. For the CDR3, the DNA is TGTGCCAGCAGTTTTGTAGACATGAACACTGAAGCTTTCTTT. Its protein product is CASSFVDMNTEAFF.

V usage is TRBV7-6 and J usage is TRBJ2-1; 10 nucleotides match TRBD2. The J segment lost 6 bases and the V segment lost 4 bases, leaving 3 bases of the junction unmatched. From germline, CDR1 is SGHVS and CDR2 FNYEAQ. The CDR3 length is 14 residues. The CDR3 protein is CASSWASGSNEQFF. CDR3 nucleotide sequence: TGTGCCAGCAGCTGGGCTAGCGGGAGCAATGAGCAGTTCTTC.

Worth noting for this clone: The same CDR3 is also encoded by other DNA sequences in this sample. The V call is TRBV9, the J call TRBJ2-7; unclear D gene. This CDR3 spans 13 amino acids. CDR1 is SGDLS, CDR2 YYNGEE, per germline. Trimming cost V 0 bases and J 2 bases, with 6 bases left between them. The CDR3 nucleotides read TGTGCCAGCAGCGTAGAAGAGGCCTACGAGCAGTACTTC. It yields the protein CASSVEEAYEQYF.

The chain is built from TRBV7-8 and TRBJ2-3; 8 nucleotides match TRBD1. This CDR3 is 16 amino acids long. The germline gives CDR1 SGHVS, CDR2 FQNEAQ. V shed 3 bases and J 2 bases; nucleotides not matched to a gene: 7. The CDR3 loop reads CASSFDRGFDTDTQYF. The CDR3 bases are TGTGCCAGCAGCTTCGACAGGGGATTTGACACAGATACGCAGTATTTT.

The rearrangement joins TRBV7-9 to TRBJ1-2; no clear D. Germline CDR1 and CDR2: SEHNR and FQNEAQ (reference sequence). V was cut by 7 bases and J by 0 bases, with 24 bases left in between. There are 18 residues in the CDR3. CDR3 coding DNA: TGTGCCAGCATTAATTCGCGGTCAGTAGAAGACTCTAACTATGGCTACACCTTC. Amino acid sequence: CASINSRSVEDSNYGYTF.

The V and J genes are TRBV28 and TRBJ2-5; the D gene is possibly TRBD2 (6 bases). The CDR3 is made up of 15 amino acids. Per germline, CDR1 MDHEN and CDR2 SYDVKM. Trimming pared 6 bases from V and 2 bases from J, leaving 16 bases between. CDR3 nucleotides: TGTGCCAGCAGGGCCGCCGGAAGCGGGCAAGAGACCCAGTACTTC. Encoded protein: CASRAAGSGQETQYF.

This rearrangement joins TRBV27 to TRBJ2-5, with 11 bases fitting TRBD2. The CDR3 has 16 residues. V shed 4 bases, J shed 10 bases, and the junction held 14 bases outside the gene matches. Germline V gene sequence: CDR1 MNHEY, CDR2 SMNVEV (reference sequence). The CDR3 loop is CASSSGLAGGRPDQYF. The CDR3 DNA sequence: TGTGCCAGCAGTTCCGGACTAGCGGGTGGAAGGCCGGACCAGTACTTC.

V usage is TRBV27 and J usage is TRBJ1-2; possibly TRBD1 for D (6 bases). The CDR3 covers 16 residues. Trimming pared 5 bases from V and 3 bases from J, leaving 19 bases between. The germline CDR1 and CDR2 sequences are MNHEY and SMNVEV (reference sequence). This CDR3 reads CASSRIPNREDYGYTF. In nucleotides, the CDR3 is TGTGCCAGCAGTCGCATACCAAACAGGGAGGACTATGGCTACACCTTC.

This chain's CDR3 is CASSEETGGRSYEQYF. CDR3 DNA: TGTGCCAGCAGTGAAGAAACAGGTGGTCGTTCCTACGAGCAGTACTTC. The rearrangement uses TRBV6-1 and TRBJ2-7; the D gene is possibly TRBD1 (5 bases). This CDR3 region has 16 residues. The ends were cut back, 1 base at V and 1 base at J, with 14 bases in the middle. Germline CDR1 MNHNS, CDR2 SASEGT.

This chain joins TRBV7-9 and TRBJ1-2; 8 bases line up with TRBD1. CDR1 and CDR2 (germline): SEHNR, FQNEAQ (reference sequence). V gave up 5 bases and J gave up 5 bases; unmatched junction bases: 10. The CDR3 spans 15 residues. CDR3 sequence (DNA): TGTGCCAGCAGCACGGACAGGGACCGGGTATATGGCTACACCTTC. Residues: CASSTDRDRVYGYTF.

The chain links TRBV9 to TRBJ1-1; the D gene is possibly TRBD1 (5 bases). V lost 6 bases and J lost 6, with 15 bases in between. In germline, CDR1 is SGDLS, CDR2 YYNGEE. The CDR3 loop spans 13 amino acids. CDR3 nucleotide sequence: TGTGCCAGCAACTTGGGGCAGGGCCCTGAAGCTTTCTTT. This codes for CASNLGQGPEAFF.

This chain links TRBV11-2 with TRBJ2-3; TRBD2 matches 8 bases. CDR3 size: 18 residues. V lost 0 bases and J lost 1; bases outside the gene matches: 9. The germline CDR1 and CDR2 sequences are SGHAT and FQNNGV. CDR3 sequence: CASSLDYVTGRGTDTQYF. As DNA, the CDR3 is TGTGCCAGCAGCTTAGATTACGTTACCGGGAGGGGCACAGATACGCAGTATTTT. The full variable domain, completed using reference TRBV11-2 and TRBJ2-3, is EAGVAQSPRYKIIEKRQSVAFWCNPISGHATLYWYQQILGQGPKLLIQFQNNGVVDDSQLPKDRFSAERLKGVDSTLKIQPAKLEDSAVYLCASSLDYVTGRGTDTQYFGPGTRLTVL.

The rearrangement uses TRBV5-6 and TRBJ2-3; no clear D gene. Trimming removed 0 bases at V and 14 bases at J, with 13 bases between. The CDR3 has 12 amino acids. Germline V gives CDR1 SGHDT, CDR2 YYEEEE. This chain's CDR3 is CASSLAGLDGYF. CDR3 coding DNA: TGTGCCAGCAGCTTGGCCGGCCTCGATGGGTATTTT. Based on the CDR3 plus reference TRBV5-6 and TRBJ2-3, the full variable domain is DAGVTQSPTHLIKTRGQQVTLRCSPKSGHDTVSWYQQALGQGPQFIFQYYEEEERQRGNFPDRFSGHQFPNYSSELNVNALLLGDSALYLCASSLAGLDGYFGPGTRLTVL.